The clone carrying this T cell receptor beta chain was found a few times. Its antigen is unidentified. This sample stems from a study of identical twins. Study-level points and caveats: For cord blood, abundant beta clonotypes had fewer insertions, unlike memory repertoires, which showed none. There is a chance that invariant MAIT and iNKT cells partially muddied zero-insertion analyses. Conclusions were drawn cross-sectionally by statistical analysis, without following the same donors. Among monozygotic twins, out-of-frame TCR alpha sharing exceeded what models predicted.

The germline V and J ends were trimmed by 5 bases and 1 base, with 14 bases remaining between them. The CDR3 is made up of 15 amino acids. Germline CDR1 MNHNS, CDR2 SASEGT. TCRdb fed the 5' RACE reads into MiXCR, producing one record per CDR3 protein. The sample contains some 630,000 distinct CDR3 sequences, just over 7% of which appear only once. These data are also associated with another study on yellow fever vaccine responses in identical twins.

This clonotype was sampled from a woman aged 18-29 years in good health. The chain is built from TRBV6-1 and TRBJ1-2; D might be TRBD1 (5 bases). Sequenced: PBMCs. The CDR3 DNA sequence: TGTGCCAGCAGTACCTTTACAGGAAATAACTATGGCTACACCTTC. Protein sequence: CASSTFTGNNYGYTF.